A selection of T cell receptor beta chains follows, all from one sample in a study of OX40 agonist ivuxolimab in advanced cancers. Assay used: immunoSEQ multiplex PCR; TCRdb lists only in-frame clones, some missing. This table holds tens of thousands of clones, about 87% found once. The source was CD4+ or CD8+ T cells sorted from blood, collected in a trial of the OX40 agonist ivuxolimab. Source of these receptors: an adult with an advanced solid tumor such as melanoma, head and neck, liver or kidney cancer. Each CDR3 is given with its conserved first and last residue. Fields, in order: clone size, D gene, V gene, J gene, CDR3 DNA, CDR3 protein. The D gene is left open where the match is weak. Clone size is given for some rows only: seen once, a few or many times, or a class if the clone is expanded.

.	.	TRBV15	TRBJ2-5	TGTGCCACCAGTAGTCGACAGACCCAAGAGACCCAGTACTTC	CATSSRQTQETQYF
.	.	TRBV4-1	TRBJ1-2	TGCGCCAGCAGCCAAGACGTCCGGGCTAACTATGGCTACACCTTC	CASSQDVRANYGYTF
.	.	TRBV6-5	TRBJ1-5	TGTGCCAGCAAAGGCAGCTATTATAGCAATCAGCCCCAGCATTTT	CASKGSYYSNQPQHF
few	TRBD1	TRBV4-1	TRBJ1-5	TGCGCCAGCAGCCCCCAATGGACAGGCACGGATCAGCCCCAGCATTTT	CASSPQWTGTDQPQHF
.	TRBD1	TRBV6-1	TRBJ1-1	TGTGCCAGCAGTGAAAAAAACAGGGGGCAAAACACTGAAGCTTTCTTT	CASSEKNRGQNTEAFF
medium-sized	TRBD1	TRBV15	TRBJ1-2	TGTGCCACCAGCAGAGATAAATTTGGGACAGGGCCCGGCTACACCTTC	CATSRDKFGTGPGYTF
.	.	TRBV7-9	TRBJ1-6	TGTGCCAGCAATGGAGACAATTCACCCCTCCACTTT	CASNGDNSPLHF
.	.	TRBV7-9	TRBJ2-1	TGTGCCAGCAGCTCACTGACGGTTAGCTCCTACAATGAGCAGTTCTTC	CASSSLTVSSYNEQFF
.	.	TRBV28	TRBJ1-1	TGTGCCATCTTCAGAGGGGGGTACACTGAAGCTTTCTTT	CAIFRGGYTEAFF
.	.	TRBV2	TRBJ2-1	TGTGCCAGCAGTGAAGGGAAAGTAAGGACAGACCCATACAATGAGCAGTTCTTC	CASSEGKVRTDPYNEQFF
.	.	TRBV4-3	TRBJ2-1	TGCGCCAGCAGCCAAGGGATTAATGGCAACTACAATGAGCAGTTCTTC	CASSQGINGNYNEQFF
once	.	TRBV15	TRBJ2-1	TGTGCCACCAGAACGTACGAGAGCTCCTACAATGAGCAGTTCTTC	CATRTYESSYNEQFF
.	.	TRBV27	TRBJ2-5	TGTGCCAGCAGTTTCACGGGCGAGACCCAGTACTTC	CASSFTGETQYF
few	TRBD1	TRBV6-6	TRBJ2-7	TGTGCCAGCAAGCCGGGACAGGGGGTCTACGAGCAGTACTTC	CASKPGQGVYEQYF
.	.	TRBV10-2	TRBJ1-2	TGCGCCAGCAGTGATACGGTTAACTATGGCTACACCTTC	CASSDTVNYGYTF
.	TRBD1	TRBV6-6	TRBJ1-5	TGTGCCAGCAGTAAGAGGACAGGGGCGAATCAGCCCCAGCATTTT	CASSKRTGANQPQHF
many	TRBD1	TRBV2	TRBJ1-2	TGTGCCAGCGCACGAACAGGGGAGTGGGACTATGGCTACACCTTC	CASARTGEWDYGYTF
.	.	TRBV20-1	TRBJ1-2	TGCAGTGCTAAGGGAGAGTATGGCTACACCTTC	CSAKGEYGYTF
.	.	TRBV13	TRBJ2-1	TGTGCCAGCAGCTCTGGAGGGAATGAGCAGTTCTTC	CASSSGGNEQFF
.	TRBD1	TRBV12-5	TRBJ2-3	TGTGCTAGTGGTTCCCGGACAGGGTCCCCAGATACGCAGTATTTT	CASGSRTGSPDTQYF
.	.	TRBV9	TRBJ2-7	TGTGCCAGCAGCGTAGGCGAGTCCTACGAGCAGTACTTC	CASSVGESYEQYF
.	.	TRBV2	TRBJ2-3	TGTGCCAGCACCCATCGGGGGGATACGCAGTATTTT	CASTHRGDTQYF
.	.	TRBV5-4	TRBJ2-1	TGTGCCAGCAGACCGGCCCTCCTGGGGAGCTCCTACAATGAGCAGTTCTTC	CASRPALLGSSYNEQFF
.	TRBD1	TRBV29-1	TRBJ2-2	TGCAGCGTTGTGCAGGGGGCTGGCACCGGGGAGCTGTTTTTT	CSVVQGAGTGELFF
.	TRBD1	TRBV9	TRBJ2-7	TGTGCCAGCAGCGTCGGACAGGGTTTTGGAGAGCAGTACTTC	CASSVGQGFGEQYF
.	.	TRBV7-8	TRBJ2-2	TGTGCCAGCAGCAAAGGGGGAGCGCGGGCCGGGGAGCTGTTTTTT	CASSKGGARAGELFF
.	.	TRBV6-6	TRBJ2-1	TGTGCCAGCAGTTACTACAGGGAGGATGAGCAGTTCTTC	CASSYYREDEQFF
.	.	TRBV14	TRBJ1-2	TGTGCCAGCAGCCAAGCGCAGGGTCATTATGGCTACACCTTC	CASSQAQGHYGYTF
.	.	TRBV7-9	TRBJ2-1	TGTGCCAGCAGCTTTCGGCTTTACTACAATGAGCAGTTCTTC	CASSFRLYYNEQFF
once	.	TRBV6-5	TRBJ2-1	TGTGCCAGCAGTTACGGGGGCGGAGGCTACAATGAGCAGTTCTTC	CASSYGGGGYNEQFF
.	TRBD1	TRBV2	TRBJ1-2	TGTGCCAGCAGTGAAGAGACAGGGGCTAACTATGGCTACACCTTC	CASSEETGANYGYTF
.	.	TRBV28	TRBJ2-7	TGTGCCAGCAGTTTATTTGGACTCGGCTCCTACGAGCAGTACTTC	CASSLFGLGSYEQYF
few	TRBD2	TRBV10-3	TRBJ2-3	TGTGCCATCAGTGAGACTAGCGGCCCCACAGATACGCAGTATTTT	CAISETSGPTDTQYF
.	.	TRBV4-1	TRBJ2-7	TGCGCCAGCAGCTCCAACGGCCCCGAGCAGTACTTC	CASSSNGPEQYF